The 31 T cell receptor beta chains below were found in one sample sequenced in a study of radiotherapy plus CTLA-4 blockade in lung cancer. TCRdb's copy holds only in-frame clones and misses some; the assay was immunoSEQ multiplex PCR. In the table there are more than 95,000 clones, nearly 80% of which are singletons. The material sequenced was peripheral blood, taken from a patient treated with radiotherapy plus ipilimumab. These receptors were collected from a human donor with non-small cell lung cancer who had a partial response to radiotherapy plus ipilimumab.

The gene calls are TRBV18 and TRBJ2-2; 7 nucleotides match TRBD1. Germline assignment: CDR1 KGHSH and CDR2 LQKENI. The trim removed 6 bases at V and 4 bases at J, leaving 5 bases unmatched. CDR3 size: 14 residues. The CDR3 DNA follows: TGTGCCAGCTCTCCGGACAGGTCCACCGGGGAGCTGTTTTTT. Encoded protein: CASSPDRSTGELFF.

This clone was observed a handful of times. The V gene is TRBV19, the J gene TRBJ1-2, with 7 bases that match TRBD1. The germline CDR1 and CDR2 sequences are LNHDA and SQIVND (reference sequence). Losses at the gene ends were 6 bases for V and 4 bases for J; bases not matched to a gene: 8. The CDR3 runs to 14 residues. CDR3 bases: TGTGCCAGTAGCCCATCCGGGACAGTCTATGGCTACACCTTC. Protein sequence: CASSPSGTVYGYTF.

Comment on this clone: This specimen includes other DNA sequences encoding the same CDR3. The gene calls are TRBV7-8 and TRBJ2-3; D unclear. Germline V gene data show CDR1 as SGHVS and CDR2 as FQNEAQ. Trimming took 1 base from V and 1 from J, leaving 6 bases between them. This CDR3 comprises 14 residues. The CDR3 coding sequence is TGTGCCAGCAGCTTAGGCACAGGCACAGATACGCAGTATTTT. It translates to CASSLGTGTDTQYF.

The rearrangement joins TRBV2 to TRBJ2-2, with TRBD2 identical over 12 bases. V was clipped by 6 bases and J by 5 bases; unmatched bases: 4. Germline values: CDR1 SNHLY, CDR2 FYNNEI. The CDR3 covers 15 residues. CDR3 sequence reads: CASSRTSGNTGELFF. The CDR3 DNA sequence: TGTGCCAGCAGCCGGACTAGCGGGAATACCGGGGAGCTGTTTTTT. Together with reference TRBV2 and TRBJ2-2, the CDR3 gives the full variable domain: EPEVTQTPSHQVTQMGQEVILRCVPISNHLYFYWYRQILGQKVEFLVSFYNNEISEKSEIFDDQFSVERPDGSNFTLKIRSTKLEDSAMYFCASSRTSGNTGELFFGEGSRLTVL.

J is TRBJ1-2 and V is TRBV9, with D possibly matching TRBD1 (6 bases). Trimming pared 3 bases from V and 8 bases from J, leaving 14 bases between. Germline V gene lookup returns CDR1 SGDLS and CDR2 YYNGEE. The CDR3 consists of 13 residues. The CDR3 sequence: CASSATTGSGYTF. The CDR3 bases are TGTGCCAGCAGCGCCACCACAGGGAGCGGCTACACCTTC.

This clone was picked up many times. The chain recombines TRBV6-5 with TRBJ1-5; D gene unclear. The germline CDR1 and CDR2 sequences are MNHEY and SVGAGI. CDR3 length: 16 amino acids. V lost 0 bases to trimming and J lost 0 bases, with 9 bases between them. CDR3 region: CASSYSWSNSNQPQHF. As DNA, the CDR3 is TGTGCCAGCAGTTACTCGTGGAGTAATAGCAATCAGCCCCAGCATTTT.

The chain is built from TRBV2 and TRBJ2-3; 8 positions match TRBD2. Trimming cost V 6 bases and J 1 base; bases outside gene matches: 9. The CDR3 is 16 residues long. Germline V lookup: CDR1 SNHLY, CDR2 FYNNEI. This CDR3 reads CASRAAAGAGTDTQYF. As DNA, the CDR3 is TGTGCCAGCAGAGCAGCAGCGGGAGCCGGCACAGATACGCAGTATTTT.

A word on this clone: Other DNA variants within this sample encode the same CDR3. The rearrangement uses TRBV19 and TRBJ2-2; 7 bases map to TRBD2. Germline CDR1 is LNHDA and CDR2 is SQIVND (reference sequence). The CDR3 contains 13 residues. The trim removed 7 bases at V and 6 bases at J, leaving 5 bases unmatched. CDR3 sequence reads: CASIGLAAGELFF. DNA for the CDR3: TGTGCCAGTATAGGGCTAGCGGCCGGGGAGCTGTTTTTT.

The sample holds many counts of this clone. Written as DNA, the CDR3 is TGTGCCAGCAGTAAAACAGGGGGCAAATCCCCCTACGAGCAGTACGTC. The encoded protein is CASSKTGGKSPYEQYV. The chain has TRBV7-8 and TRBJ2-7; 9 bases are a match to TRBD1. Germline lookup yields CDR1 SGHVS and CDR2 FQNEAQ. The CDR3 covers 16 residues. The ends lost 6 bases at V and 2 bases at J; junction bases unmatched: 11.

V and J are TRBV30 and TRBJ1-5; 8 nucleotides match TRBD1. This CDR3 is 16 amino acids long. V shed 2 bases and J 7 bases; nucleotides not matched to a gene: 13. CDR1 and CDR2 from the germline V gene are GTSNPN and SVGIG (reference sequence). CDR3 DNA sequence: TGTGCCTGGAGTCCCAAAACACGGACAGGGAGACAGCCCCAGCATTTT. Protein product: CAWSPKTRTGRQPQHF. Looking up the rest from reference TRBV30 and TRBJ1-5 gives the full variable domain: SQTIHQWPATLVQPVGSPLSLECTVEGTSNPNLYWYRQAAGRGLQLLFYSVGIGQISSEVPQNLSASRPQDRQFILSSKKLLLSDSGFYLCAWSPKTRTGRQPQHFGDGTRLSIL.

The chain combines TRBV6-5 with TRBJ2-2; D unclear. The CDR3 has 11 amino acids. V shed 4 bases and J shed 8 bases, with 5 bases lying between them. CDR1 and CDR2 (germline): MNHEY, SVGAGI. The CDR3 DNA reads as TGTGCCAGCAGTTCCGTAGGGGAGCTGTTTTTT. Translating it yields CASSSVGELFF.

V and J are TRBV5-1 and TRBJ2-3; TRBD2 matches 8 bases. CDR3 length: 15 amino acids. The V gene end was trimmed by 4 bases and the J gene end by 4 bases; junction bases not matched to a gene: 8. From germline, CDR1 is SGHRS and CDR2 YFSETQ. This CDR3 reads CASSDPSGRADTQYF. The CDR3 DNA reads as TGCGCCAGCAGCGACCCAAGCGGGAGAGCAGATACGCAGTATTTT.

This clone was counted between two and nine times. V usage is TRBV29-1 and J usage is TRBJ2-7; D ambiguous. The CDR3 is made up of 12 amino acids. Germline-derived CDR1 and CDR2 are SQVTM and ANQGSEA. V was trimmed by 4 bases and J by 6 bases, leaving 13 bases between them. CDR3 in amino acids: CSVGEAYSEQYF. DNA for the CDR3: TGCAGCGTTGGAGAAGCTTACTCCGAGCAGTACTTC.

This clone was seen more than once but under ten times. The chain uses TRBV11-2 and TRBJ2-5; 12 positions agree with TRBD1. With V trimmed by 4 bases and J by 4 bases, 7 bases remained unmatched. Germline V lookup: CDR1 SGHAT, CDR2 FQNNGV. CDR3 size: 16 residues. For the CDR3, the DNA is TGTGCCAGCAGCTGGTGGGGGACAGGGGGCGTAGAGACCCAGTACTTC. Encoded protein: CASSWWGTGGVETQYF.

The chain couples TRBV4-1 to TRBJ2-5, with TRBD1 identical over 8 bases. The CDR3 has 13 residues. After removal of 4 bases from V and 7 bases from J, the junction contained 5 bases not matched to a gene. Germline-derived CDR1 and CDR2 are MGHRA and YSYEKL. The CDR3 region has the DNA TGCGCCAGCAGCCCCAGGGGGCTGGGGACCCAGTACTTC. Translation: CASSPRGLGTQYF.

CDR3 sequence: CASTSQGRVGTEAFF. The CDR3 nucleotides read TGTGCCAGCACCTCACAGGGTAGGGTGGGCACTGAAGCTTTCTTT. The J gene is TRBJ1-1, the V gene TRBV11-2; possible D gene TRBD1, 6 bases. The germline gives CDR1 SGHAT, CDR2 FQNNGV. The CDR3 extends over 15 amino acids. The germline V and J ends were trimmed by 7 bases and 4 bases, with 19 bases remaining between them. The full variable domain, rest sourced from reference TRBV11-2 and TRBJ1-1, is EAGVAQSPRYKIIEKRQSVAFWCNPISGHATLYWYQQILGQGPKLLIQFQNNGVVDDSQLPKDRFSAERLKGVDSTLKIQPAKLEDSAVYLCASTSQGRVGTEAFFGQGTRLTVV.

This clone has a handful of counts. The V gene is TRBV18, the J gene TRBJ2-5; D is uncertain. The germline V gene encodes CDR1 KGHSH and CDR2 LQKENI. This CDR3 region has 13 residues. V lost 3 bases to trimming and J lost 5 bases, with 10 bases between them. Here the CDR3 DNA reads TGTGCCAGCTCACCTTCAGGCGCCGAGACCCAGTACTTC. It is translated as CASSPSGAETQYF. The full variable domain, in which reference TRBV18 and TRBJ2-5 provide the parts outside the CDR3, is NAGVMQNPRHLVRRRGQEARLRCSPMKGHSHVYWYRQLPEEGLKFMVYLQKENIIDESGMPKERFSAEFPKEGPSILRIQQVVRGDSAAYFCASSPSGAETQYFGPGTRLLVL.

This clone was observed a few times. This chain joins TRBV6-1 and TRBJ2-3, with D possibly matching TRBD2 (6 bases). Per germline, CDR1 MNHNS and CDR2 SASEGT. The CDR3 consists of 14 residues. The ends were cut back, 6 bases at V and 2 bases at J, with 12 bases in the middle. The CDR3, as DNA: TGTGCCAGCAGGAGCCCGGACTACACAGATACGCAGTATTTT. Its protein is CASRSPDYTDTQYF.

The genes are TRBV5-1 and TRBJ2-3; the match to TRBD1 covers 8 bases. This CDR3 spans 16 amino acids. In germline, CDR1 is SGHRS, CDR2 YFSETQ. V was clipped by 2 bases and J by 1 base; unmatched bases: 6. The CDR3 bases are TGCGCCAGCAGCTTACCGACAGGGGTCGGCACAGATACGCAGTATTTT. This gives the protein CASSLPTGVGTDTQYF.

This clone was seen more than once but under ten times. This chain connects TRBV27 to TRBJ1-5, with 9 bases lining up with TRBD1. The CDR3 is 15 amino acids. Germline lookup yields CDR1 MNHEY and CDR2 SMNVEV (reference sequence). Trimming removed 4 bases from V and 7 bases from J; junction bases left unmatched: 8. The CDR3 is CASSYRQGEGQPQHF. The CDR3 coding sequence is TGTGCCAGCAGTTATCGACAGGGGGAGGGGCAGCCCCAGCATTTT.

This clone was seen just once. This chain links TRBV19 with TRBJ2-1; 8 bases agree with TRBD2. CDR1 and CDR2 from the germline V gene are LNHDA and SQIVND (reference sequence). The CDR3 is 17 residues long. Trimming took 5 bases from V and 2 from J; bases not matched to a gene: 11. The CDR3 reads CASSPREPGLAYNEQFF. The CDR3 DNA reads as TGTGCCAGTAGTCCCCGGGAGCCGGGACTAGCCTACAATGAGCAGTTCTTC.

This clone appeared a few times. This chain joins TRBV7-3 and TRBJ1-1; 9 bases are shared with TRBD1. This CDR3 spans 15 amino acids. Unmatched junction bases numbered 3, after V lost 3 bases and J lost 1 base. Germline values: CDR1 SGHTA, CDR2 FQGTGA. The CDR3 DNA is TGTGCCAGCAGCTTGTTGGGACAGGGGAACACTGAAGCTTTCTTT. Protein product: CASSLLGQGNTEAFF.

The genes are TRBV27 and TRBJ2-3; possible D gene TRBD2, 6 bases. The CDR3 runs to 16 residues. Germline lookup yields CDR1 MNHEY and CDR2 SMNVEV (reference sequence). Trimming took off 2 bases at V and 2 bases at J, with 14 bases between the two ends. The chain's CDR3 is CASSLQRGLHTDTQYF. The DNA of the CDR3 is TGTGCCAGCAGTTTACAACGGGGACTCCACACAGATACGCAGTATTTT.

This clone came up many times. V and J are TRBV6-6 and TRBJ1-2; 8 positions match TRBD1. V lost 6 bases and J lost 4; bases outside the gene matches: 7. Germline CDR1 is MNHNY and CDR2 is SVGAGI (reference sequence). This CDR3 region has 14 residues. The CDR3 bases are TGTGCCAGCAGGTCAGGGGGCTCGAGCTATGGCTACACCTTC. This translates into CASRSGGSSYGYTF.

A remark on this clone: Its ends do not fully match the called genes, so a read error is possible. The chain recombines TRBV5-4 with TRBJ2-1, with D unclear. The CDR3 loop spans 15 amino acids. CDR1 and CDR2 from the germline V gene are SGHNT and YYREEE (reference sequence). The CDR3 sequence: CASSQDEASYNEQFF. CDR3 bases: TGCGCCAGCAGCCAAGATGAGGCCAGTTACAATGAGCAGTTCTTC.

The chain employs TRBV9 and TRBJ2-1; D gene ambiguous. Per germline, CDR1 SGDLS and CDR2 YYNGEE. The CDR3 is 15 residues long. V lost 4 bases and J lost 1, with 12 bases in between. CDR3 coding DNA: TGTGCCAGCAGCCCCCGACTGGTTTCCTACAATGAGCAGTTCTTC. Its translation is CASSPRLVSYNEQFF.

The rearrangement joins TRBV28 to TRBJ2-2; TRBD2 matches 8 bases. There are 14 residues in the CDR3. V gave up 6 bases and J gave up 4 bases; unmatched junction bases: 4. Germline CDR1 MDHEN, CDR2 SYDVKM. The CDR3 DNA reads TGTGCCAGCAGCCTCCGGGAGGGCACCGGGGAGCTGTTTTTT. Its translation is CASSLREGTGELFF.

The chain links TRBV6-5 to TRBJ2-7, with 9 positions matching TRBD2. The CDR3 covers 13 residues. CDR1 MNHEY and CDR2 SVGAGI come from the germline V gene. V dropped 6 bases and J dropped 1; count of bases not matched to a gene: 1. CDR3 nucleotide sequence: TGTGCCAGCAGGGCGGGAGGGTCCTACGAGCAGTACGTC. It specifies CASRAGGSYEQYV.

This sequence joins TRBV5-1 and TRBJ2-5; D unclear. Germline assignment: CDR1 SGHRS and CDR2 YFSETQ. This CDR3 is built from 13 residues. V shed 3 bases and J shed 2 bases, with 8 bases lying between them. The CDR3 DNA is TGCGCCAGCAGCTGGGCCGGTCAAGAGACCCAGTACTTC. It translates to CASSWAGQETQYF.

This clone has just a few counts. CDR3 amino acids: CATSTGGGPYNEQFF. Written as DNA, the CDR3 is TGCGCCACCAGTACGGGGGGAGGCCCCTACAATGAGCAGTTCTTC. The chain uses TRBV5-1 and TRBJ2-1; 7 positions agree with TRBD2. This CDR3 has 15 amino acids. V lost 9 bases to trimming and J lost 2 bases; unmatched junction nucleotides: 11. The germline V gene encodes CDR1 SGHRS and CDR2 YFSETQ.

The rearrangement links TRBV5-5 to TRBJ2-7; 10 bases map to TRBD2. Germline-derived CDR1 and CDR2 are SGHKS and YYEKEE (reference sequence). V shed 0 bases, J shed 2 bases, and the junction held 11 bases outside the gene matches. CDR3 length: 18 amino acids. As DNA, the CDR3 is TGTGCCAGCAGCTTGGCCCTCCCTGGACTAGCGGAAACCTACGAGCAGTACGTC. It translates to CASSLALPGLAETYEQYV.